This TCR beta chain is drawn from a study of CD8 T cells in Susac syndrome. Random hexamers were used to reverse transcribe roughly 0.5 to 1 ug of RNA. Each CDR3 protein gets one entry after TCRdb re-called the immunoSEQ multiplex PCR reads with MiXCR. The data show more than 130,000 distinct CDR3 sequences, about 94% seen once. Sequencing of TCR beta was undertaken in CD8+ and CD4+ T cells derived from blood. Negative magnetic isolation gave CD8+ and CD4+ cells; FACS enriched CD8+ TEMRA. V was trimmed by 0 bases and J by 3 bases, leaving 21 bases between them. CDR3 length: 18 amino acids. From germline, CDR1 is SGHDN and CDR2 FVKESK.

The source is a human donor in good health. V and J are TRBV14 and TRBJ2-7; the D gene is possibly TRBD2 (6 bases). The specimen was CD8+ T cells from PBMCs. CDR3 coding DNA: TGTGCCAGCAGCCAAGAGGCACTAGCCCGGGGACGAGGCTACGAGCAGTACTTC. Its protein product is CASSQEALARGRGYEQYF.